Sequencing of this T cell receptor (beta chain) was carried out in a study of blood T cells in healthy people across ages. Study results and limitations: More naive CD4+ cells and higher diversity marked long-lived donors relative to aged donors.

V was pared by 1 base and J by 2 bases, with 15 bases between. The CDR3 totals 17 residues. A note on this clonotype: Its target is not known.

Together with a sample-barcoded 5' primer, a J-beta primer mix was included in a second PCR lasting roughly 6 to 12 cycles. Each CDR3 protein is one row after TCRdb ran MiXCR on the 5' RACE reads. Here the sample spans 590,000 or so distinct CDR3 sequences, approximately 30% being singletons. The clonotype originates from a woman of 80 years or more in good health. This chain links TRBV12-3 or TRBV12-4 with TRBJ1-5, with a tentative D call TRBD1 (6 bases). The sequenced sample consisted of blood. DNA of the CDR3: TGTGCCAGCAGTTTAGTTATTGGGGGCAGGGGCAATCAGCCCCAGCATTTT. Translation: CASSLVIGGRGNQPQHF.